The 10 T cell receptor beta chains in this list originate from one sample, sequenced in a study of cytomegalovirus exposure and HLA in healthy donors. Researchers ran the PCR with 60 Vbeta and 13 Jbeta primers. Sequencing used immunoSEQ multiplex PCR; TCRdb keeps in-frame clones, though not all of them. The table includes approximately 97,000 clones, approximately 71% detected once. Input material: PBMCs. Receptors originate from a male donor in good health and CMV-seropositive.

The chain has TRBV28 and TRBJ1-3, with D tentatively TRBD1 (5 bases). Trimming removed 6 bases at V and 8 bases at J, with 14 bases between. In germline, CDR1 is MDHEN, CDR2 SYDVKM. The CDR3 is 13 residues long. CDR3 residues: CASRGWGDHTIYF. CDR3 in DNA: TGTGCCAGCAGGGGGTGGGGGGATCACACCATATATTTT.

This clone was seen more than once but under ten times. The chain uses TRBV5-6 and TRBJ2-2; TRBD1 is a possible D gene (5 bases). Germline CDR1 SGHDT, CDR2 YYEEEE. With 0 bases removed from V and 1 base from J, the gap between germline ends came to 16 bases. The CDR3 runs to 18 residues. The CDR3 DNA reads as TGTGCCAGCAGCTTGGTGTACAGGACCCCTCGGAACACCGGGGAGCTGTTTTTT. Translating gives CASSLVYRTPRNTGELFF.

The chain couples TRBV18 to TRBJ2-5; the D gene is possibly TRBD2 (5 bases). There are 13 residues in the CDR3. V lost 8 bases and J lost 4, with 14 bases in between. CDR1 and CDR2 (germline): KGHSH, LQKENI. This chain's CDR3 is CASATRERETQYF. CDR3 in DNA: TGTGCCAGCGCCACCCGGGAAAGAGAGACCCAGTACTTC.

The gene calls are TRBV28 and TRBJ2-1; possibly TRBD2 for D (6 bases). The V gene lost 3 bases and the J gene lost 5 bases, with 14 bases spanning the gap. Looked up from germline, CDR1 is MDHEN and CDR2 is SYDVKM. CDR3 length equals 15 residues. CDR3 DNA sequence: TGTGCCAGCAGTTTGGGAGGTAACCTTAACAATGAGCAGTTCTTC. Translating gives CASSLGGNLNNEQFF.

The chain joins TRBV28 to TRBJ1-2; the D is unclear. The CDR3 consists of 14 residues. V lost 4 bases and J lost 3, with 12 bases in between. CDR1 and CDR2 (germline): MDHEN, SYDVKM. CDR3 sequence reads: CASSSLAEHYGYTF. Written as DNA, the CDR3 is TGTGCCAGCAGTTCCCTAGCGGAGCACTATGGCTACACCTTC.

The chain uses TRBV7-2 and TRBJ2-2; 12 nucleotides line up with TRBD2. Germline trimming cut 3 bases from V and 6 bases from J; bases unmatched to any gene: 5. Germline V gene sequence: CDR1 SGHTA, CDR2 FQGNSA. The CDR3 is made up of 16 amino acids. CDR3 protein: CASSLRGLAGPGELFF. For the CDR3, the DNA is TGTGCCAGCAGCTTGAGGGGACTAGCGGGCCCCGGGGAGCTGTTTTTT.

This clone appeared once. V gene TRBV14 combines with J gene TRBJ2-2; D uncertain. The CDR3 has 16 amino acids. The germline V and J ends were trimmed by 0 bases and 0 bases, with 8 bases remaining between them. Germline loops: CDR1 SGHDN, CDR2 FVKESK. The CDR3 nucleotides read TGTGCCAGCAGCCAAGATCTGGCCTCGAACACCGGGGAGCTGTTTTTT. Residues: CASSQDLASNTGELFF.

This chain links TRBV5-8 with TRBJ2-7, with D maybe TRBD1 (5 bases). V lost 0 bases, J lost 5 bases, and 12 bases lay in between. Germline V gene data show CDR1 as SGHTS and CDR2 as YDEGEE. The CDR3 spans 14 residues. CDR3 sequence (DNA): TGTGCCAGCAGCTTGGTAGGGGTCGCCCACGAGCAGTACTTC. As protein: CASSLVGVAHEQYF.

This clone came up a few times. J is TRBJ1-2 and V is TRBV19, with 8 bases fitting TRBD1. Germline CDR1 and CDR2: LNHDA and SQIVND (reference sequence). The V segment lost 6 bases and the J segment 4 bases; nucleotides outside the gene matches: 7. The CDR3 loop spans 14 amino acids. The CDR3 nucleotides are TGTGCCAGTAGGTTGGTCGGGACAGGCTATGGCTACACCTTC. Translated: CASRLVGTGYGYTF.

The chain employs TRBV11-2 and TRBJ2-1; 8 bases map to TRBD2. This CDR3 spans 16 amino acids. CDR1 is SGHAT, CDR2 FQNNGV, per germline. J lost 7 bases, V lost 5 bases, and 13 bases had no gene match. CDR3 in amino acids: CASSPRGSGSGNEQFF. The DNA of the CDR3 is TGTGCCAGCAGCCCTCGGGGAAGCGGGAGTGGGAATGAGCAGTTCTTC. Supplemented by reference TRBV11-2 and TRBJ2-1, the full variable domain reads EAGVAQSPRYKIIEKRQSVAFWCNPISGHATLYWYQQILGQGPKLLIQFQNNGVVDDSQLPKDRFSAERLKGVDSTLKIQPAKLEDSAVYLCASSPRGSGSGNEQFFGPGTRLTVL.